The 26 T cell receptor beta chains below were found in one sample sequenced in a study of T cells in Graves' hyperthyroidism and ophthalmopathy. It was RNA transcripts that yielded the amplified TCR beta CDR3 regions. When the TCR CDR3 underwent first-round RT-PCR, the HTBI primer set was used. Each CDR3 protein is one row after TCRdb ran MiXCR on the multiplex PCR reads. This sample carries approximately 410,000 distinct CDR3 sequences, roughly 15% of them seen once, and the ten largest clones take less than 6.5%. The sequenced sample was blood. The receptors come from a woman under 30 with Graves' hyperthyroidism.

This clonotype was picked up a small number of times. The gene calls are TRBV4-3 and TRBJ2-7; D perhaps matches TRBD1 (6 bases). Trimming stripped 0 bases from V and 2 bases from J, with 14 bases between. The CDR3 totals 16 residues. CDR1 and CDR2 from the germline V gene are LGHNA and YSLEER. DNA of the CDR3: TGCGCCAGCAGCCAAGATTACGGGACATATACCTACGAGCAGTACTTC. This translates into CASSQDYGTYTYEQYF.

There are many counts of this clonotype. The chain uses TRBV30 and TRBJ1-1; D is perhaps TRBD1 (5 bases). The CDR3 extends over 17 amino acids. Trimming shortened V by 0 bases and J by 0 bases, and 17 bases separated the two germline ends. Germline values: CDR1 GTSNPN, CDR2 SVGIG (reference sequence). CDR3 loop: CAWSVEGLVTVNTEAFF. The CDR3 DNA reads as TGTGCCTGGAGTGTCGAGGGGTTAGTGACGGTGAACACTGAAGCTTTCTTT.

This clonotype was seen many times. V usage is TRBV7-9 and J usage is TRBJ2-3; 11 bases are shared with TRBD2. Germline CDR1 SEHNR, CDR2 FQNEAQ (reference sequence). The CDR3 spans 16 residues. V was pared by 5 bases and J by 4 bases, with 8 bases of the junction left unmatched. The CDR3 sequence: CASSTGLAGGPDTQYF. The CDR3 nucleotides read TGTGCCAGCAGCACTGGACTAGCGGGTGGACCAGATACGCAGTATTTT.

This clonotype was counted many times. The V call is TRBV6-2 or TRBV6-3, the J call TRBJ1-1; D not resolved. This CDR3 is 12 amino acids long. Germline V gene lookup returns CDR1 MNHEY and CDR2 SVGEGT. V lost 7 bases and J lost 2, with 8 bases in between. The CDR3 nucleotides are TGTGCCAGCAACTCGATAAACACTGAAGCTTTCTTT. Its translation: CASNSINTEAFF.

The chain is built from TRBV27 and TRBJ2-2, with 9 bases that match TRBD2. Germline trimming cut 6 bases from V and 7 bases from J; bases unmatched to any gene: 12. The CDR3 is 16 residues long. CDR1 and CDR2 (germline): MNHEY, SMNVEV (reference sequence). The CDR3 region has the DNA TGTGCCAGCAGCCCGGCATTAGCGGGAGCAATCGGGGAGCTGTTTTTT. This encodes CASSPALAGAIGELFF.

The chain combines TRBV4-3 with TRBJ2-5; 13 positions match TRBD2. Germline V gene data show CDR1 as LGHNA and CDR2 as YSLEER. Losses at the gene ends were 4 bases for V and 5 bases for J; bases not matched to a gene: 7. The CDR3 consists of 16 residues. The CDR3 coding sequence is TGCGCCAGCAGCCCGAGGACTAGCGGGAGTGCGGAGACCCAGTACTTC. As protein: CASSPRTSGSAETQYF.

This clonotype was counted only a few times. The genes are TRBV4-3 and TRBJ2-2; TRBD1 agrees at 9 bases. This CDR3 is built from 16 residues. Germline V gene sequence: CDR1 LGHNA, CDR2 YSLEER. With V trimmed by 2 bases and J by 6 bases, 7 bases remained unmatched. The CDR3 region is CASSQRPRQGAGELFF. CDR3 DNA sequence: TGCGCCAGCAGCCAACGACCCAGACAGGGGGCCGGGGAGCTGTTTTTT.

The rearrangement uses TRBV4-1 and TRBJ2-7, with TRBD2 matching over 7 bases. The CDR3 has 15 amino acids. CDR1 MGHRA and CDR2 YSYEKL come from the germline V gene. The ends lost 0 bases at V and 4 bases at J; junction bases unmatched: 6. The CDR3, as DNA: TGCGCCAGCAGCCAAGAAGGGAGGGCCGGGTACGAGCAGTACTTC. This gives the protein CASSQEGRAGYEQYF.

The table lists this clonotype with many counts. The J gene is TRBJ2-2, the V gene TRBV11-2, with D unclear. The CDR3 spans 13 residues. The germline gives CDR1 SGHAT, CDR2 FQNNGV. V lost 0 bases and J lost 6, with 5 bases in between. The CDR3: CASSLETSGELFF. CDR3 coding DNA: TGTGCCAGCAGCTTAGAAACCTCCGGGGAGCTGTTTTTT.

Only a few counts were recorded for this clonotype. At one boundary the junction diverges from the germline segment, which might be a read error. The chain links TRBV27 to TRBJ2-3, with D maybe TRBD2 (6 bases). Germline-derived CDR1 and CDR2 are MNHEY and SMNVEV (reference sequence). CDR3 size: 18 residues. CDR3 sequence: CAGSLSGGGSISTDTQYF. The CDR3 DNA is TGTGCCGGCAGTTTATCTGGGGGAGGCTCTATTAGCACAGATACGCAGTATTTT.

The table lists this clonotype with many counts. The CDR3 loop reads CASSFQGFNQPQHF. CDR3 sequence (DNA): TGTGCCAGCAGTTTCCAGGGCTTCAATCAGCCCCAGCATTTT. V usage is TRBV28 and J usage is TRBJ1-5; D is perhaps TRBD1 (5 bases). The V gene's germline CDR1 is MDHEN and CDR2 SYDVKM. V was shortened by 3 bases and J by 3 bases, with 9 bases between the two germline ends. CDR3 length: 14 amino acids.

Concerning this clonotype: One base away lies a much larger clone, so this may be a sequencing read error. The rearrangement uses TRBV28 and TRBJ2-5; perhaps TRBD2 as D (6 bases). CDR1 is MDHEN and CDR2 is SYDVKM in the germline V gene. CDR3 length: 16 residues. Here the CDR3 DNA reads TGTGCCAGCAGTTTACCCCGGGGAGGCGGCCGGGAGACCCGGTACTTC. This gives the protein CASSLPRGGGRETRYF.

V usage is TRBV11-2 and J usage is TRBJ2-1, with a weak D call TRBD2 (5 bases). This CDR3 is built from 15 residues. Per germline, CDR1 SGHAT and CDR2 FQNNGV. Trimming shortened V by 5 bases and J by 12 bases, and 23 bases separated the two germline ends. In DNA, the CDR3 is TGTGCCAGCAGCCTGGCACTATTGGGAGCTCGGGGGCAGTTCTTC. Protein: CASSLALLGARGQFF.

This clonotype was seen a handful of times. This chain joins TRBV4-2 and TRBJ2-1; 10 positions agree with TRBD2. The CDR3 is 15 amino acids. The germline CDR1 and CDR2 sequences are LGHNA and YNFKEQ. The trim removed 4 bases at V and 8 bases at J, leaving 8 bases unmatched. CDR3 bases: TGTGCCAGCAGCCCGGGTGCTAGCGGGAGCGATGAGCAGTTCTTC. Translating it yields CASSPGASGSDEQFF.

This clonotype appeared a few times. The chain carries TRBV5-1 and TRBJ2-3, with 10 bases aligning to TRBD2. The germline V gene has CDR1 SGHRS and CDR2 YFSETQ. The CDR3 totals 16 residues. Trimming at V came to 2 bases and at J to 1 base, leaving 4 bases not matched to a gene. CDR3 DNA: TGCGCCAGCAGCTTAACCGGACTAGCGGGCACAGATACGCAGTATTTT. Amino acid sequence: CASSLTGLAGTDTQYF.

The gene calls are TRBV12-5 and TRBJ2-6, with a possible D match to TRBD1 (6 bases). From germline, CDR1 is LGHNT and CDR2 FRNRAP. CDR3 size: 16 residues. V was cut by 0 bases and J by 3 bases, with 9 bases left in between. CDR3 loop: CASGLVQGFGANVLTF. DNA of the CDR3: TGTGCTAGTGGTTTGGTACAGGGCTTTGGGGCCAACGTCCTGACTTTC.

This clonotype was seen more than once but under ten times. The junction departs from the called germline gene at one end, perhaps through a read error. DNA of the CDR3: TGTGCCGGCAGCTTAGCAGGACCACTCCCAGATACGCAGTATTTT. The encoded protein is CAGSLAGPLPDTQYF. The chain employs TRBV13 and TRBJ2-3; no definite D call. CDR1 is PRHDT and CDR2 is FYEKMQ in the germline V gene (reference sequence). This CDR3 has 15 amino acids.

Ten or more counts support this clonotype. V and J are TRBV19 and TRBJ1-1; D is uncertain. The V and J ends lost 5 bases and 0 bases respectively, with 10 bases between them. Germline CDR1 LNHDA, CDR2 SQIVND (reference sequence). The CDR3 totals 14 residues. DNA for the CDR3: TGTGCCAGTAGTCGCGAGGGCATGAACACTGAAGCTTTCTTT. Translated: CASSREGMNTEAFF.

This clonotype was detected ten times or more. V usage is TRBV28 and J usage is TRBJ1-2; D is uncertain. CDR1 is MDHEN and CDR2 is SYDVKM in the germline V gene. This CDR3 region has 17 residues. V lost 5 bases and J 6 bases, leaving 25 bases between the germline ends. CDR3 amino acids: CASSRFRGRTYGDGYTF. CDR3 sequence (DNA): TGTGCCAGCAGTCGTTTCCGCGGTAGAACCTACGGGGATGGCTACACCTTC.

This clonotype was recorded many times. The chain joins TRBV2 to TRBJ2-2; D may be TRBD2 (5 bases). Germline V gene sequence: CDR1 SNHLY, CDR2 FYNNEI. V lost 3 bases and J 5 bases, leaving 13 bases between the germline ends. The CDR3 contains 15 residues. The CDR3 bases are TGTGCCAGCAGTGATCCGCGGTCGGGGACCGGGGAGCTGTTTTTT. This translates into CASSDPRSGTGELFF.

There are many counts of this clonotype. The V and J genes are TRBV7-2 and TRBJ2-2; D is possibly TRBD2 (7 bases). This CDR3 spans 16 amino acids. Trimming pared 1 base from V and 5 bases from J, leaving 14 bases between. The germline V gene has CDR1 SGHTA and CDR2 FQGNSA. This CDR3 reads CASSLEGGARTGELFF. The CDR3 DNA is TGTGCCAGCAGCTTAGAGGGGGGGGCGCGTACCGGGGAGCTGTTTTTT.

The CDR3 DNA sequence: TGTGCCAGCAACCACGAGACTAGCGGGAGTATCACAGATACGCAGTATTTT. Translation: CASNHETSGSITDTQYF. The V and J genes are TRBV2 and TRBJ2-3; TRBD2 aligns across 12 bases. The CDR3 is 17 amino acids. Trimming at V came to 7 bases and at J to 2 bases, leaving 10 bases not matched to a gene. Germline V gives CDR1 SNHLY, CDR2 FYNNEI.

This clonotype appeared many times. The chain uses TRBV5-1 and TRBJ1-1; no definite D call. Germline V gene data show CDR1 as SGHRS and CDR2 as YFSETQ. This CDR3 spans 13 amino acids. V gave up 0 bases and J gave up 5 bases, with 8 bases separating them. In DNA form, the CDR3 reads TGCGCCAGCAGCTTGGCGAGGGAAACTGAAGCTTTCTTT. It yields the protein CASSLARETEAFF.

This clonotype was detected ten times or more. J is TRBJ2-3 and V is TRBV18; a possible D gene is TRBD2 (6 bases). Per germline, CDR1 KGHSH and CDR2 LQKENI. The V end was cut by 3 bases, the J end by 2 bases, with 9 bases between. The CDR3 spans 14 residues. The CDR3 DNA follows: TGTGCCAGCTCACCGGCGGGATCCACAGATACGCAGTATTTT. Protein: CASSPAGSTDTQYF. Full variable domain (missing parts from reference TRBV18 and TRBJ2-3): NAGVMQNPRHLVRRRGQEARLRCSPMKGHSHVYWYRQLPEEGLKFMVYLQKENIIDESGMPKERFSAEFPKEGPSILRIQQVVRGDSAAYFCASSPAGSTDTQYFGPGTRLTVL.

This clonotype was recorded at least ten times. The V gene is TRBV27, the J gene TRBJ2-7; D gene ambiguous. Trimming took 6 bases from V and 2 from J, leaving 17 bases between them. The CDR3 is 15 residues long. Looked up from germline, CDR1 is MNHEY and CDR2 is SMNVEV (reference sequence). The chain's CDR3 is CASSSIGGFTYEQYF. CDR3 DNA: TGTGCCAGCAGCTCAATCGGTGGTTTCACCTACGAGCAGTACTTC.

This clonotype was recorded only once. This chain connects TRBV6-1 to TRBJ2-3, with a tentative D call TRBD2 (5 bases). Germline-derived CDR1 and CDR2 are MNHNS and SASEGT. V was trimmed by 6 bases and J by 9 bases, leaving 16 bases between them. CDR3 size: 13 residues. The CDR3 loop reads CASSPGQRQTQYF. In DNA form, the CDR3 reads TGTGCCAGCAGCCCGGGTCAGCGGCAGACGCAGTATTTT.